This T cell receptor (beta chain) was retrieved from a study of blood T cell repertoires in COVID-19. Overall study context: COVID-19 samples, acute and convalescent, were from the United States, Italy and Spain. Sources were T cells, B-cell-depleted T cells, or PBMCs; the material itself was cDNA or gDNA.

Original processing notes: Estimated nucleated cell counts came from reference gene primer amplification. Clones were sequenced by immunoSEQ multiplex PCR, and TCRdb holds only the in-frame ones, with some missing. V, J and clone size derive from that table, while D and trimming were established from the DNA sequence. The sample carries around 49,000 clones, just over 90% recorded once. Patients at the Seattle site were enrolled during active infection and followed longitudinally. With V trimmed by 5 bases and J by 6 bases, 10 bases remained unmatched. Germline-derived CDR1 and CDR2 are SGHTA and FQGTGA. CDR3 length equals 16 residues.

This receptor was identified in a man aged 60 to 69 with COVID-19, enrolled during active disease. Specimen: peripheral blood. J is TRBJ2-2 and V is TRBV7-3; 9 nucleotides align to TRBD1. The DNA for the CDR3 is TGTGCCAGCAGCAACACAGGGGGCGCTCGGGCCGGGGAGCTGTTTTTT. Protein: CASSNTGGARAGELFF.